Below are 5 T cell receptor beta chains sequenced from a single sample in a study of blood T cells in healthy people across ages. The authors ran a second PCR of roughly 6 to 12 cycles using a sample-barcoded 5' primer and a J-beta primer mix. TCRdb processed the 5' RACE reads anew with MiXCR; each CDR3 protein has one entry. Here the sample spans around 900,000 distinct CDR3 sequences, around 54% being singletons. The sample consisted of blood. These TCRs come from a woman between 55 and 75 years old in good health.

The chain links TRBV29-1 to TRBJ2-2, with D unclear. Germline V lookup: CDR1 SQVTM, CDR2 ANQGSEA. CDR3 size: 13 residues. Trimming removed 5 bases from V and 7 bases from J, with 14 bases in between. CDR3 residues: CSVLGYKGGELFF. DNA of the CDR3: TGCAGCGTTCTCGGATATAAGGGCGGGGAGCTGTTTTTT.

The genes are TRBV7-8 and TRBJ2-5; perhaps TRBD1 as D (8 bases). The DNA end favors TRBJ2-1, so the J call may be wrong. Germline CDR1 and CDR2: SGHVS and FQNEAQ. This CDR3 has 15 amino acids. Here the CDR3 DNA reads TGTGCCAGCAGCATAAGACAGGGGAGGGTGGAGACCCAGTTCTTC. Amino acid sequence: CASSIRQGRVETQFF.

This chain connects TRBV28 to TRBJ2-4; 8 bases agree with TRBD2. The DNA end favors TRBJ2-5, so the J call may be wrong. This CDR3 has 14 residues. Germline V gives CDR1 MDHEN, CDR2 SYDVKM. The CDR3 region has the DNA TGTGCCAGCAGTCGGGTAGCGGGACGGGAGACCCAGTACTTC. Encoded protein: CASSRVAGRETQYF.

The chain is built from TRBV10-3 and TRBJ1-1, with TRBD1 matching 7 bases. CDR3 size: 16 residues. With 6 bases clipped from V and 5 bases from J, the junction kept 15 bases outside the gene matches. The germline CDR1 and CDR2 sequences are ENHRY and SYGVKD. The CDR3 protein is CAISQQGTATATEAFF. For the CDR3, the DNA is TGTGCCATCAGCCAACAGGGGACTGCCACGGCGACTGAAGCTTTCTTT.

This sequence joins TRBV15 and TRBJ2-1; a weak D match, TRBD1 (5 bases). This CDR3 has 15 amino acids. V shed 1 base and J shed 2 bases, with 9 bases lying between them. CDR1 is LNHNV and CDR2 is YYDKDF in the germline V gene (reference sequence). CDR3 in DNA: TGTGCCACCAGCAGAGTCGACAGCCCCTACAATGAGCAGTTCTTC. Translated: CATSRVDSPYNEQFF. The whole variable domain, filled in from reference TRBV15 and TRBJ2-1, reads DAMVIQNPRYQVTQFGKPVTLSCSQTLNHNVMYWYQQKSSQAPKLLFHYYDKDFNNEADTPDNFQSRRPNTSFCFLDIRSPGLGDTAMYLCATSRVDSPYNEQFFGPGTRLTVL.